This entry lists 6 T cell receptor beta chains sequenced from one sample in a study of T cells of healthy individuals. TCRdb processed the 5' RACE reads anew with MiXCR; each CDR3 protein has one entry. Of about 96,000 distinct CDR3 sequences listed, about 16% are singletons. The receptors originated from a human donor in good health.

V is TRBV6-2 or TRBV6-3 and J is TRBJ2-1; the D is unclear. This CDR3 region has 12 residues. Between the trimmed V and J ends, which lost 8 bases and 9 bases, there was a span of 14 bases. In germline, CDR1 is MNHEY, CDR2 SVGEGT. DNA of the CDR3: TGTGCCAGCGAGACGGGTCCGAGTGAGCAGTTCTTC. Its translation is CASETGPSEQFF.

The chain combines TRBV2 with TRBJ2-2; D ambiguous. Germline V gene sequence: CDR1 SNHLY, CDR2 FYNNEI. The CDR3 sequence is 13 residues long. V lost 7 bases, J lost 2 bases, and 8 bases lay in between. CDR3 protein: CASNKENTGELFF. The CDR3 DNA reads as TGTGCCAGCAACAAAGAAAACACCGGGGAGCTGTTTTTT.

The chain carries TRBV18 and TRBJ2-3; D remains ambiguous. Trimming took off 2 bases at V and 2 bases at J, with 11 bases between the two ends. Germline CDR1 reads KGHSH; CDR2 reads LQKENI. The CDR3 has 15 amino acids. The DNA for the CDR3 is TGTGCCAGCTCACCATCGACGATTGCCACAGATACGCAGTATTTT. Translated, it gives CASSPSTIATDTQYF.

In its sample, this clonotype was seen many times. This chain uses TRBV5-1 with TRBJ2-1, with TRBD2 matching 7 bases. V dropped 0 bases and J dropped 2; count of bases not matched to a gene: 5. In germline, CDR1 is SGHRS, CDR2 YFSETQ. This CDR3 region has 16 residues. The CDR3 sequence: CASSLELGGAYNEQFF. CDR3 in DNA: TGCGCCAGCAGCTTGGAATTGGGAGGGGCCTACAATGAGCAGTTCTTC.

The sample holds a few counts of this clonotype. V is TRBV28 and J is TRBJ2-7, with 10 positions matching TRBD1. V trimming: 6 bases; J trimming: 5 bases; junction bases outside the gene matches: 10. CDR1 and CDR2 from the germline V gene are MDHEN and SYDVKM. The CDR3 is 15 residues long. The CDR3 nucleotides are TGTGCCAGCAGATATCTGGACAGGGGGAGCGACGAGCAGTACTTC. Protein product: CASRYLDRGSDEQYF.

Ten or more counts support this clonotype. J is TRBJ1-6 and V is TRBV2, with D tentatively TRBD1 (5 bases). This CDR3 is 15 amino acids long. The germline V gene encodes CDR1 SNHLY and CDR2 FYNNEI. The V and J ends lost 5 bases and 8 bases respectively, with 16 bases between them. The CDR3 sequence is CASSLQGPRDSPLHF. The CDR3 nucleotides read TGTGCCAGCAGTTTGCAGGGACCCCGGGATTCACCCCTCCACTTT.